These T cell receptor beta chains were read from a single sample in a study of CD8 T cells in ankylosing spondylitis. MiXCR, applied by TCRdb to the 5' RACE reads, yields one record per CDR3 protein. The table has some 300,000 distinct CDR3 sequences, 20% to 25% seen once. The sample comprised blood, either unsorted or a sorted T cell fraction (not recorded which). These receptors were collected from a female donor with ankylosing spondylitis or in good health (not recorded which). The CDR3 runs from the conserved cysteine through the conserved F or W. The D gene is left open where the match is weak. Clone size is not always given. Where it is, it says once, few, many or a class for expanded clones.

v_call	d_call	clone_size	j_call	cdr3_length	cdr3_nt	cdr3_aa
TRBV7-9	TRBD1	many	TRBJ2-7	15	TGTGCCAGCAGCTTGGGACAGGAAGGAACCTACGAGCAGTACTTC	CASSLGQEGTYEQYF
TRBV6-1	TRBD2	NA	TRBJ2-2	14	TGTGCCTGCCAACTAGCGGGGGCTACCGGGGAGCTGTTTTTT	CACQLAGATGELFF
TRBV25-1	NA	many	TRBJ2-7	16	TGTGCCAGCAGTGATCGAGGACCCCTGGAGGTGGACGAGCAGTACTTC	CASSDRGPLEVDEQYF
TRBV5-1	NA	few	TRBJ2-2	17	TGCGCCAGCAGCTTGGCCGGTAATAAGCGGCTCACCGGGGAGCTGTTTTTT	CASSLAGNKRLTGELFF
TRBV5-1	NA	many	TRBJ2-1	14	TGCGCCAGCAGCTTGGGGGTCCTCCGGCTTGAGCAGTTCTTC	CASSLGVLRLEQFF
TRBV27	NA	NA	TRBJ2-3	14	TGTGCCAGCAGTTCTAGAGTCGGGGGTGATACGCAGTATTTT	CASSSRVGGDTQYF
TRBV7-2	NA	NA	TRBJ2-4	14	TGTGCCAGCAGCTCCTCGTGGGTCAAAAACATTCAGTACTTC	CASSSSWVKNIQYF
TRBV6-4	NA	few	TRBJ2-3	11	TGTGCCAGCAGCTCCGGGATCACGCAGTATTTT	CASSSGITQYF
TRBV19	NA	NA	TRBJ1-5	14	TGTGCCAGTAGTATCTGGGGTCGCAATCAGCCCCAGCATTTT	CASSIWGRNQPQHF
TRBV20-1	NA	few	TRBJ2-7	12	TGCAGTGCCATCCTAGCCGCTCGGGAGCAGTACTTC	CSAILAAREQYF
TRBV29-1	NA	many	TRBJ2-3	12	TGCACCGGGGAAGGTAGCACAGATACGCAGTATTTT	CTGEGSTDTQYF
TRBV29-1	NA	few	TRBJ2-6	13	TGCAGCGTTGGTGACTCTGGGGCCAACGTCCTGACTTTC	CSVGDSGANVLTF
TRBV12-3/TRBV12-4	NA	few	TRBJ2-7	13	TGTGCCAGCAACCACGACAGCTTGAAGGAGCAGTACTTC	CASNHDSLKEQYF
TRBV5-6	NA	few	TRBJ2-7	16	TGTGCCAGCAGCTTGGAGGGACAAACGTACCGTAACGAGCAGTACTTC	CASSLEGQTYRNEQYF
TRBV20-1	NA	NA	TRBJ2-7	13	TGCAGTGCCAGGGGAGGTAAAACCTACGAGCAGTACTTC	CSARGGKTYEQYF
TRBV24-1	TRBD1	NA	TRBJ2-3	16	TGTGCCACCAGTGAATCCGGGACAGGGCTCACAGATACGCAGTATTTT	CATSESGTGLTDTQYF
TRBV7-2	TRBD2	few	TRBJ2-5	16	TGTGCCAGCAGCCGAGGACTAGCGGGAGGTGGAGAGACCCAGTACTTC	CASSRGLAGGGETQYF
TRBV12-3/TRBV12-4	NA	NA	TRBJ1-1	17	TGTGCCAGCAGCCAAATAGGGCAGGGGCTAATGAACACTGAAGCTTTCTTT	CASSQIGQGLMNTEAFF
TRBV28	NA	few	TRBJ1-4	15	TGTGCCAGCAGTCCCCCAACCGGGGTTAATGAAAAACTGTTTTTT	CASSPPTGVNEKLFF
TRBV7-3	NA	NA	TRBJ2-3	17	TGTGCCAGCAGCCCGCCTGGGGGCACTCAGGAAACAGATACGCAGTATTTT	CASSPPGGTQETDTQYF
TRBV2	TRBD1	many	TRBJ2-7	16	TGTGCCAGCAGGAGTAGGTCCGGGACAGGGGCCTACGAGCAGTACTTC	CASRSRSGTGAYEQYF
TRBV6-2/TRBV6-3	TRBD1	NA	TRBJ1-1	17	TGTGCCAGCAGTTTCCTCGCCGGGACAGGGGGCTACACTGAAGCTTTCTTT	CASSFLAGTGGYTEAFF
TRBV4-3	TRBD2	few	TRBJ2-1	16	TGCGCCAGCAGCCCCCTAGCGGGAGGAGGATACAATGAGCAGTTCTTC	CASSPLAGGGYNEQFF
TRBV7-2	NA	NA	TRBJ1-4	15	TGTGCCAGCAGCTTAGCGACAGGTGTTAATGAAAAACTGTTTTTT	CASSLATGVNEKLFF
TRBV6-4	TRBD1	NA	TRBJ2-3	15	TGTGCCAGCAGTGAAATAGGACAGGGAAGAGATACGCAGTATTTT	CASSEIGQGRDTQYF
TRBV29-1	NA	medium-sized	TRBJ2-1	14	TGCGCGTCGACCGGGACGGGGAATAACAATGAGCAGTTCTTC	CASTGTGNNNEQFF
TRBV30	NA	NA	TRBJ1-1	15	TGTGCCTGGAGTAGGGGGGGACTCATGAACACTGAAGCTTTCTTT	CAWSRGGLMNTEAFF
TRBV19	TRBD1	few	TRBJ2-1	14	TGTGCCAGTAGTCGGGACAGACACCGCAATGAGCAGTTCTTC	CASSRDRHRNEQFF
TRBV6-2/TRBV6-3	TRBD2	NA	TRBJ2-2	18	TGTGCCAGCAGACCTGGGTCGCTAGCGGGAGCCATCACCGGGGAGCTGTTTTTT	CASRPGSLAGAITGELFF
TRBV7-2	TRBD1	NA	TRBJ1-2	14	TGTGCCAGCAGCTCCCCGGGACAGGGTTATGTCTACACCTTC	CASSSPGQGYVYTF
TRBV9	NA	few	TRBJ1-6	13	TGTGCCAGCAGCGTCCGCTTTAATTCACCCCTCCACTTT	CASSVRFNSPLHF
TRBV5-1	NA	NA	TRBJ2-2	15	TGCGCCAGCAGCCTGACAGCGGATTTAATCGGGGAGCTGTTTTTT	CASSLTADLIGELFF
TRBV29-1	NA	many	TRBJ2-1	15	TGCAGCGTTGAAAGACTGGGGTCACCCTACAATGAGCAGTTCTTC	CSVERLGSPYNEQFF
TRBV29-1	NA	few	TRBJ2-7	14	TGCAGCGCCTCCGGGACCGCTGGCAGCTACGAGCAGTACTTC	CSASGTAGSYEQYF
TRBV7-9	NA	NA	TRBJ2-6	14	TGTGCCAGCAGCTTTGCCTCTGGGGCCAACGTCCTGACTTTC	CASSFASGANVLTF
TRBV29-1	NA	many	TRBJ2-5	12	TGCAGCGCCCAGGGGGGCCAAGAGACCCAGTACTTC	CSAQGGQETQYF
TRBV27	NA	NA	TRBJ1-4	14	TGTGCCAGCAGTTTCCGGGCCCGGGGTGAAAAACTGTTTTTT	CASSFRARGEKLFF
TRBV4-3	TRBD1	NA	TRBJ2-3	13	TGCGCCAGCAGCCGCCTCGAGGGGGCGACGCAGTATTTT	CASSRLEGATQYF